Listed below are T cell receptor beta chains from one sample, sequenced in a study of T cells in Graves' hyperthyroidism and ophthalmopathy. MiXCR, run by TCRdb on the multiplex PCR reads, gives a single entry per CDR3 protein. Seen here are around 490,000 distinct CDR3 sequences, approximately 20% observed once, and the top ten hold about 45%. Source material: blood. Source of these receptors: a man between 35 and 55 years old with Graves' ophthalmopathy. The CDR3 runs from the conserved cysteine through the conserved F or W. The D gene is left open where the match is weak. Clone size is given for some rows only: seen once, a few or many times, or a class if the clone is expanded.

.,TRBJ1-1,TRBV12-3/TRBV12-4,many,TGTGCCAGCAGTTTGACAGGCCCGAACACTGAAGCTTTCTTT,CASSLTGPNTEAFF
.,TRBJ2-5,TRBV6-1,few,TGTGCCAGCAGAGTCGACCCTGGGCAAGAGACCCAGTACTTC,CASRVDPGQETQYF
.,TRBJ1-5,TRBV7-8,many,TGTGCCAGCAGTTTAGCTCCTCCAGGGTTGAGCAATCAGCCCCAGCATTTT,CASSLAPPGLSNQPQHF
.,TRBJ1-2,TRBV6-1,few,TGTGCCAGCCGGGACATTTATGGCTACACCTTC,CASRDIYGYTF
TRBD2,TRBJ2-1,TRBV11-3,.,TGTGCCAGCAGCTTAGAGCTAGCGGGGGGCAGGAATGAGCAGTTCTTC,CASSLELAGGRNEQFF
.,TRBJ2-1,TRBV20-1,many,TGCAGTTCAAGGTCCCAGACAGCCTACAATGAGCAGTTCTTC,CSSRSQTAYNEQFF
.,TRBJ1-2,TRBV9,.,TGTGCCAGCAGCGTCCGCCCAGGGGAGGAAGGCTACACCTTC,CASSVRPGEEGYTF
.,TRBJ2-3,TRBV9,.,TGTGCCAGCTGCCGGGGAGACGCAGATACGCAGTATTTT,CASCRGDADTQYF
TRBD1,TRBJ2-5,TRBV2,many,TGTGCCAGCCAGACAGGGTACCAAGAGACCCAGTACTTC,CASQTGYQETQYF
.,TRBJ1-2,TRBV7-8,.,TGTGCCAGCAGCTTAAATTTAGGGGACTATGGCTACACCTTC,CASSLNLGDYGYTF
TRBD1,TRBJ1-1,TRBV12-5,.,TGTGCTAGTGGTTCGCCAGGGGGCGGGAACACTGAAGCTTTCTTT,CASGSPGGGNTEAFF